This T cell receptor (beta chain) is from a study of regulatory T cells in long-lasting Graves disease. The CDR3 has 14 residues. V was shortened by 3 bases and J by 4 bases, with 12 bases between the two germline ends. Germline-derived CDR1 and CDR2 are MDHEN and SYDVKM. Concerning this clonotype itself: What it recognizes is unknown.

Construction of TCR beta libraries relied on iRepertoire HTBI primers and on Arm-PCR targeting CDR3 regions. Original methodology: Overall, samples carried approximately 56 TRBV and over 12 TRBJ segments. TCRdb passed the multiplex PCR reads through MiXCR, listing each CDR3 protein once. The V and J calls were not made by the authors but by TCRdb's processing. The table lists around 450,000 distinct CDR3 sequences, about 22% of them singletons. The time point is: persistent/refractory GD, antithyroid drugs over 5 years with positive TRAb. Extracted RNA from PBMCs served as the source of the TCR library. General study results and limits: Study of thyroid tissue was not done, with only peripheral blood studied.

This TCR was sampled from a female donor with Graves disease. Material: peripheral blood mononuclear cells (PBMCs), obtained when the disease was refractory, from a patient treated with antithyroid drugs. This chain joins TRBV28 and TRBJ2-5; no definite D call. The CDR3, as DNA: TGTGCCAGCAGTTTTAACCCCCCGCCAGAGACCCAGTACTTC. Protein: CASSFNPPPETQYF.